The 21 T cell receptor beta chains in this list originate from one sample, sequenced in a study of neoadjuvant nivolumab and ipilimumab in lung cancer (dated by TCRdb to about 2020). Receptor amplification or capture employed the immunoSEQ multiplex PCR assay. TCRdb took this table from immuneACCESS and kept in-frame rearrangements with V and J called. Such tables lack part of the clones; where checked against another copy, unresolved V genes explain under half of the gap, and the rest is unexplained. This sample holds 45,000 to 55,000 clones; roughly 90% were observed only once. In total, the top ten clones hold approximately 3.5% of the sample. Taken with the paper, the label for time point translates to: pretherapy, before neoadjuvant immune checkpoint inhibitors. Material: blood, obtained before neoadjuvant nivolumab, alone or with ipilimumab. All receptors derive from an adult with non-small cell lung cancer. Some clones in this sample may be carry-over from other donors' samples.

This clone was observed once. V usage is TRBV18 and J usage is TRBJ1-5, with 7 positions matching TRBD1. Trimming took 3 bases from V and 1 from J; bases not matched to a gene: 6. CDR3 length: 16 residues. Germline V gives CDR1 KGHSH, CDR2 LQKENI. The CDR3 coding sequence is TGTGCCAGCTCACCGACAAGGGGGCGAAGCAATCAGCCCCAGCATTTT. Amino acid sequence: CASSPTRGRSNQPQHF. The whole variable domain, filled in from reference TRBV18 and TRBJ1-5, reads NAGVMQNPRHLVRRRGQEARLRCSPMKGHSHVYWYRQLPEEGLKFMVYLQKENIIDESGMPKERFSAEFPKEGPSILRIQQVVRGDSAAYFCASSPTRGRSNQPQHFGDGTRLSIL.

Concerning this clone: One end of the junction does not line up with germline, which may come from a read error. The V gene is TRBV2, the J gene TRBJ2-7, with TRBD2 matching 7 bases. The CDR3 totals 15 residues. The germline V gene encodes CDR1 SNHLY and CDR2 FYNNEI. The chain's CDR3 is CASSEAISGLSNPDF. CDR3 nucleotide sequence: TGTGCCAGCAGTGAAGCTATTAGCGGGCTAAGTAATCCTGACTTC.

The chain couples TRBV6-5 to TRBJ2-7; D may be TRBD1 (6 bases). V lost 0 bases to trimming and J lost 2 bases, with 11 bases between them. Per the germline V gene, CDR1 is MNHEY and CDR2 is SVGAGI. The CDR3 sequence is 15 residues long. The CDR3 spells CASSYSTGGAYEQYF. CDR3 coding DNA: TGTGCCAGCAGTTACTCGACAGGAGGCGCCTACGAGCAGTACTTC.

This clone was seen a few times. The V and J genes are TRBV20-1 and TRBJ2-3; no definite D call. CDR3 length equals 11 residues. Germline CDR1 reads DFQATT; CDR2 reads SNEGSKA (reference sequence). CDR3 region: CSPWWSDTQYF. The CDR3 DNA follows: TGCTCCCCCTGGTGGTCAGATACGCAGTATTTT.

The genes are TRBV5-5 and TRBJ2-3, with 7 bases matching TRBD2. J was trimmed by 4 bases and V by 4 bases; bases with no gene match: 12. This CDR3 region has 16 residues. Germline loops: CDR1 SGHKS, CDR2 YYEKEE (reference sequence). As DNA, the CDR3 is TGTGCCAGCAGCCCCGAGGTCGGGAGGAGGCCAGATACGCAGTATTTT. It yields the protein CASSPEVGRRPDTQYF. The whole variable domain, remainder taken from reference TRBV5-5 and TRBJ2-3, is DAGVTQSPTHLIKTRGQQVTLRCSPISGHKSVSWYQQVLGQGPQFIFQYYEKEERGRGNFPDRFSARQFPNYSSELNVNALLLGDSALYLCASSPEVGRRPDTQYFGPGTRLTVL.

This clone has a handful of counts. The chain couples TRBV7-9 to TRBJ2-3; 9 bases align to TRBD1. The CDR3 is 15 residues long. The V gene end was trimmed by 4 bases and the J gene end by 2 bases; junction bases not matched to a gene: 4. Germline CDR1 reads SEHNR; CDR2 reads FQNEAQ (reference sequence). CDR3 in amino acids: CASSSRTGDTDTQYF. The CDR3 nucleotides read TGTGCCAGCAGCTCTCGGACAGGGGACACAGATACGCAGTATTTT.

CDR3 coding DNA: TGTGCCAGCCTAAGAAAAAGGGGGAGGGCGAACACTGAAGCTTTCTTT. Its translation: CASLRKRGRANTEAFF. The chain combines TRBV2 with TRBJ1-1, with D perhaps matching TRBD1 (6 bases). Germline assignment: CDR1 SNHLY and CDR2 FYNNEI. The CDR3 consists of 16 residues. Trimming took off 8 bases at V and 1 base at J, with 20 bases between the two ends.

This clone was detected once. V is TRBV7-8 and J is TRBJ1-4; D gene unclear. Germline V gene sequence: CDR1 SGHVS, CDR2 FQNEAQ. V was cut by 2 bases and J by 1 base, with 8 bases left in between. CDR3 length equals 15 residues. The CDR3 bases are TGTGCCAGCAGCTTATTGGGGAGAACTAATGAAAAACTGTTTTTT. The encoded protein is CASSLLGRTNEKLFF.

The chain couples TRBV7-9 to TRBJ2-1, with 8 bases fitting TRBD2. This CDR3 comprises 13 residues. Germline CDR1 SEHNR, CDR2 FQNEAQ (reference sequence). V trimming: 0 bases; J trimming: 9 bases; junction bases outside the gene matches: 1. The CDR3, as DNA: TGTGCCAGCAGCTTAGCCGGGGGGGGTGAGCAGTTCTTC. This encodes CASSLAGGGEQFF.

The chain combines TRBV13 with TRBJ1-5; weak D call: TRBD1 (6 bases). V lost 4 bases to trimming and J lost 3 bases, with 10 bases between them. The CDR3 is made up of 14 amino acids. The V gene's germline CDR1 is PRHDT and CDR2 FYEKMQ (reference sequence). CDR3 sequence (DNA): TGTGCCAGCAGCTCCGGACAGATCAATCAGCCCCAGCATTTT. Its translation is CASSSGQINQPQHF.

The rearrangement links TRBV6-1 to TRBJ2-1, with 7 positions matching TRBD2. The V gene's germline CDR1 is MNHNS and CDR2 SASEGT. Trimming cost V 6 bases and J 5 bases; bases outside gene matches: 4. This CDR3 comprises 13 residues. CDR3 residues: CASRFSGNNEQFF. The CDR3 DNA reads TGTGCCAGCAGATTCAGCGGGAACAATGAGCAGTTCTTC.

The chain uses TRBV5-1 and TRBJ1-1, with unresolved D. The CDR3 contains 14 residues. CDR1 SGHRS and CDR2 YFSETQ come from the germline V gene. The germline V and J ends were trimmed by 0 bases and 2 bases, with 8 bases remaining between them. DNA for the CDR3: TGCGCCAGCAGCTTGGGGAGTTCAAACACTGAAGCTTTCTTT. It encodes CASSLGSSNTEAFF.

V is TRBV6-5 and J is TRBJ2-2; tentative D call: TRBD2 (5 bases). The V end was cut by 6 bases, the J end by 0 bases, with 11 bases between. The CDR3 is 15 residues long. Germline-derived CDR1 and CDR2 are MNHEY and SVGAGI. The CDR3 here is CASRPTRPNTGELFF. In DNA, the CDR3 is TGTGCCAGCAGGCCTACTAGACCGAACACCGGGGAGCTGTTTTTT.

The V call is TRBV29-1, the J call TRBJ2-1; D possibly corresponds to TRBD1 (6 bases). V lost 2 bases to trimming and J lost 5 bases, with 10 bases between them. This CDR3 has 13 amino acids. Germline CDR1 is SQVTM and CDR2 is ANQGSEA. DNA for the CDR3: TGCAGCGTTGAACCGGACAGAAACAATGAGCAGTTCTTC. Amino acids: CSVEPDRNNEQFF.

CDR3: CASRLAGGTGELFF. The DNA for the CDR3 is TGTGCCAGTAGACTAGCGGGAGGTACCGGGGAGCTGTTTTTT. The genes are TRBV19 and TRBJ2-2; 12 bases map to TRBD2. Trimming removed 6 bases from V and 5 bases from J; junction bases left unmatched: 1. Germline V gene sequence: CDR1 LNHDA, CDR2 SQIVND (reference sequence). This CDR3 region has 14 residues.

The chain has TRBV30 and TRBJ1-6; D not resolved. The CDR3 has 13 residues. The V and J ends lost 2 bases and 7 bases respectively, with 9 bases between them. Germline CDR1 reads GTSNPN; CDR2 reads SVGIG (reference sequence). This CDR3 reads CAWSSGRNSPLHF. The CDR3 coding sequence is TGTGCCTGGAGTTCCGGACGGAATTCACCCCTCCACTTT.

The CDR3 protein is CAWRSGLSFEKLFF. The CDR3 nucleotides read TGTGCCTGGAGATCCGGGCTCTCCTTCGAAAAACTGTTTTTT. The V gene is TRBV30, the J gene TRBJ1-4, with D hard to call. Trimming took 3 bases from V and 8 from J, leaving 16 bases between them. This CDR3 comprises 14 residues. Germline V gene sequence: CDR1 GTSNPN, CDR2 SVGIG (reference sequence).

This clone was observed a handful of times. This chain joins TRBV7-2 and TRBJ2-5; 9 bases map to TRBD1. Germline CDR1 is SGHTA and CDR2 is FQGNSA. J was trimmed by 7 bases and V by 4 bases; bases with no gene match: 1. The CDR3 consists of 12 residues. In DNA form, the CDR3 reads TGTGCCAGCAGCTCGACAGGGGGGACCCAGTACTTC. Its translation is CASSSTGGTQYF.

The genes are TRBV14 and TRBJ2-1, with D unresolved. Deletions cut 1 base from V and 6 bases from J, with 7 bases between. Germline CDR1 reads SGHDN; CDR2 reads FVKESK. This CDR3 has 13 residues. CDR3 protein: CASSQVRGNEQFF. The CDR3 DNA reads as TGTGCCAGCAGCCAAGTACGAGGCAATGAGCAGTTCTTC. The variable domain in full, completed from reference TRBV14 and TRBJ2-1, reads EAGVTQFPSHSVIEKGQTVTLRCDPISGHDNLYWYRRVMGKEIKFLLHFVKESKQDESGMPNNRFLAERTGGTYSTLKVQPAELEDSGVYFCASSQVRGNEQFFGPGTRLTVL.

CDR3 sequence: CASSTQSYEQYF. The CDR3, as DNA: TGTGCCAGCAGCACCCAATCCTACGAGCAGTACTTC. The chain links TRBV7-8 to TRBJ2-7; D is unclear. The CDR3 contains 12 residues. CDR1 is SGHVS, CDR2 FQNEAQ, per germline. Trimming took off 5 bases at V and 1 base at J, with 6 bases between the two ends.

The chain uses TRBV29-1 and TRBJ1-1, with D unclear. Trimming stripped 7 bases from V and 0 bases from J, with 15 bases between. The CDR3 length is 14 residues. CDR1 is SQVTM and CDR2 is ANQGSEA in the germline V gene. As DNA, the CDR3 is TGCAGCGCCACCGAAGTGGGGTTGAACACTGAAGCTTTCTTT. It specifies CSATEVGLNTEAFF.